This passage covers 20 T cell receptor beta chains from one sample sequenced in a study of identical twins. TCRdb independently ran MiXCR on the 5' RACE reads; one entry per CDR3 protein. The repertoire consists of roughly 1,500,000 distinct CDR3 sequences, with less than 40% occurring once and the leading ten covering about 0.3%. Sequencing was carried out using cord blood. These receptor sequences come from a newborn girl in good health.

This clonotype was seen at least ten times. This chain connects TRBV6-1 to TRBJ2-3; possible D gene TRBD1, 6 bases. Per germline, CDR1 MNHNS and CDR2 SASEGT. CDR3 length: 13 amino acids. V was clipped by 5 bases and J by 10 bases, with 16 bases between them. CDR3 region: CASSPRTDSAQYF. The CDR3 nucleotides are TGTGCCAGCAGTCCCCGGACAGATTCGGCGCAGTATTTT.

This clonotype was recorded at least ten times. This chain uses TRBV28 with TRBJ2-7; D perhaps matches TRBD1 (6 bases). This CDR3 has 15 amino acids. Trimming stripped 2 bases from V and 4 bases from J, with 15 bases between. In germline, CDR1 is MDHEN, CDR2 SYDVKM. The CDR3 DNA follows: TGTGCCAGCAGTTTACTAGGGCAGGGGTCATACGAGCAGTACTTC. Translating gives CASSLLGQGSYEQYF.

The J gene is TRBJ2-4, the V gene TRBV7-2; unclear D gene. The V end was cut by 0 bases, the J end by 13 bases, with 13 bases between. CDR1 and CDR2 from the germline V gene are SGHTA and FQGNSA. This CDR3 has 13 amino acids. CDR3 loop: CASSLAYSLGQYF. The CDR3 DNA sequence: TGTGCCAGCAGCTTAGCCTACTCCCTTGGGCAGTACTTC. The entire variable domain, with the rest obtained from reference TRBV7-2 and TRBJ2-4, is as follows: GAGVSQSPSNKVTEKGKDVELRCDPISGHTALYWYRQSLGQGLEFLIYFQGNSAPDKSGLPSDRFSAERTGGSVSTLTIQRTQQEDSAVYLCASSLAYSLGQYFGAGTRLSVL.

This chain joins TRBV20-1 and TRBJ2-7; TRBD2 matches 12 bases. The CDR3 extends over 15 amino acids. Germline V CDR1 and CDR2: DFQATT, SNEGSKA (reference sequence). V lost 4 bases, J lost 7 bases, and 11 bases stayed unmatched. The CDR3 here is CSATYRLAGEDEQYF. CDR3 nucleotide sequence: TGCAGTGCTACCTATCGACTAGCGGGGGAGGATGAGCAGTACTTC.

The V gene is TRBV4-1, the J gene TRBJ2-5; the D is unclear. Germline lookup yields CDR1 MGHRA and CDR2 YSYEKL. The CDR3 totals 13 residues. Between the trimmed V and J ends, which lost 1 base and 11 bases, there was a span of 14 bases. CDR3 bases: TGCGCCAGCAGCCAAGTCCCGAACAATGAGCAGTACTTC. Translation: CASSQVPNNEQYF.

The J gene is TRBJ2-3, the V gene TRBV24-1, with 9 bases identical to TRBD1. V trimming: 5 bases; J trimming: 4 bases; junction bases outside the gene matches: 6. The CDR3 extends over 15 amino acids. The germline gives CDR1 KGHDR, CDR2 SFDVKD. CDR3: CATSGKGQGSDTQYF. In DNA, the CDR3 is TGTGCCACCAGTGGGAAGGGACAGGGTTCAGATACGCAGTATTTT.

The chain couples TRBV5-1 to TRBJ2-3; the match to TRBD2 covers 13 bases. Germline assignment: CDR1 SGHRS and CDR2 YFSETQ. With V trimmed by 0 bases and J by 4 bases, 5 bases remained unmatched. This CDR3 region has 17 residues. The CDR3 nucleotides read TGCGCCAGCAGCTTGGGGGGGACTAGCGGGATTCCAGATACGCAGTATTTT. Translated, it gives CASSLGGTSGIPDTQYF.

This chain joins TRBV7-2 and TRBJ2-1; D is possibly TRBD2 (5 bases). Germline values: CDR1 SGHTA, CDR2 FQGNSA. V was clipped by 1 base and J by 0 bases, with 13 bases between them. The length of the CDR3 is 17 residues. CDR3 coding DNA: TGTGCCAGCAGCTTAGTCAGCGGACTGGTCTCCTACAATGAGCAGTTCTTC. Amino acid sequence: CASSLVSGLVSYNEQFF.

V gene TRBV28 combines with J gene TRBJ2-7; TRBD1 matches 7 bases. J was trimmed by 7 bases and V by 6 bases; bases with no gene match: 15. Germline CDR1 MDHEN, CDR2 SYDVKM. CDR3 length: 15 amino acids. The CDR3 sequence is CASSQTGVLGLEQYF. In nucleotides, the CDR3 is TGTGCCAGCAGCCAAACAGGGGTACTGGGCTTGGAGCAGTACTTC.

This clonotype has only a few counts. CDR3 DNA: TGTGCCAGCGAAACCGGGACAACACAAAATGAGCAGTTCTTC. This sequence encodes CASETGTTQNEQFF. This chain uses TRBV2 with TRBJ2-1; tentatively, D is TRBD1 (6 bases). V was cut by 8 bases and J by 7 bases, with 18 bases left in between. This CDR3 has 14 residues. The germline V gene encodes CDR1 SNHLY and CDR2 FYNNEI. Supplemented by reference TRBV2 and TRBJ2-1, the full variable domain reads EPEVTQTPSHQVTQMGQEVILRCVPISNHLYFYWYRQILGQKVEFLVSFYNNEISEKSEIFDDQFSVERPDGSNFTLKIRSTKLEDSAMYFCASETGTTQNEQFFGPGTRLTVL.

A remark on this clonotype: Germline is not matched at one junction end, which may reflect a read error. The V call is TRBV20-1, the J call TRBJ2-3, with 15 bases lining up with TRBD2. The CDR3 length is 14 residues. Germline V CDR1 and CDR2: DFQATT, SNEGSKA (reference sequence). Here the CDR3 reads CGAWTSGRGDTQYF. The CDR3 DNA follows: TGCGGTGCTTGGACTAGCGGGAGGGGTGATACGCAGTATTTT.

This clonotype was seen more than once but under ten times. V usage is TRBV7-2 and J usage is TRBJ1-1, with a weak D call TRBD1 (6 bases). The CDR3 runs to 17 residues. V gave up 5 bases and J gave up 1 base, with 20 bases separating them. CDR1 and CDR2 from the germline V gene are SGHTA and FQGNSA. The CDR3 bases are TGTGCCAGCAGCCTCGGAGGGGGGGCCGGAAGGAACACTGAAGCTTTCTTT. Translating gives CASSLGGGAGRNTEAFF. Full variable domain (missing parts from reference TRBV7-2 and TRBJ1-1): GAGVSQSPSNKVTEKGKDVELRCDPISGHTALYWYRQSLGQGLEFLIYFQGNSAPDKSGLPSDRFSAERTGGSVSTLTIQRTQQEDSAVYLCASSLGGGAGRNTEAFFGQGTRLTVV.

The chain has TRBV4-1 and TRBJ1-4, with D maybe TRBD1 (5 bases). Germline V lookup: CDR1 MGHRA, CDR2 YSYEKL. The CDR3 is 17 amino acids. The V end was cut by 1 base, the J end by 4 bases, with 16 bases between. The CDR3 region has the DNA TGCGCCAGCAGCCAAGGGTCGAGGGGTTGGGGTAATGAAAAACTGTTTTTT. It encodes CASSQGSRGWGNEKLFF.

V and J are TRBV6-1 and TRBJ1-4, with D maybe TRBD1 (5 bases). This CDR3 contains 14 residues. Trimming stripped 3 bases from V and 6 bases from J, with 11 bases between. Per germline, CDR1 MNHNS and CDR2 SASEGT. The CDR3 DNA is TGTGCCAGCAGTGACAGGGAAGGGGATGAAAAACTGTTTTTT. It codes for CASSDREGDEKLFF.

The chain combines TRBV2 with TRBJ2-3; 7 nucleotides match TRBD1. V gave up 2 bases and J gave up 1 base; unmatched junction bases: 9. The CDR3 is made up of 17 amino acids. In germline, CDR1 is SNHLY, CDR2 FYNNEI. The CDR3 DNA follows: TGTGCCAGCAGTGAACGGGGTAGGGACAGCCGCACAGATACGCAGTATTTT. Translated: CASSERGRDSRTDTQYF.

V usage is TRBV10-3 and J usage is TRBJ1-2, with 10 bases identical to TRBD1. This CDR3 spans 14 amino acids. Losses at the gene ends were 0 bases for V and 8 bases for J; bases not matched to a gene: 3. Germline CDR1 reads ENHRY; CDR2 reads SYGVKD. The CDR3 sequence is CAISESRQGAGYTF. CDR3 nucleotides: TGTGCCATCAGTGAGTCGAGACAGGGGGCAGGCTACACCTTC.

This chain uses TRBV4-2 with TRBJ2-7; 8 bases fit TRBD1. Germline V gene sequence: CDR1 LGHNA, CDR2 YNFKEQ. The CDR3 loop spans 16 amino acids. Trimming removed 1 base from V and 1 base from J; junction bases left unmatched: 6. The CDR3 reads CASSQGFWDRSYEQYF. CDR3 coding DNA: TGTGCCAGCAGCCAAGGCTTTTGGGACAGGTCCTACGAGCAGTACTTC.

CDR3 sequence (DNA): TGCGCCAGCAGCGCGACTAGTCGGTCCACAGATACGCAGTATTTT. Translated: CASSATSRSTDTQYF. The chain carries TRBV5-1 and TRBJ2-3, with D perhaps TRBD2 (6 bases). Germline loops: CDR1 SGHRS, CDR2 YFSETQ. The V end lost 4 bases, the J end lost 2 bases, and 14 bases lay between the germline ends. The CDR3 covers 15 residues.

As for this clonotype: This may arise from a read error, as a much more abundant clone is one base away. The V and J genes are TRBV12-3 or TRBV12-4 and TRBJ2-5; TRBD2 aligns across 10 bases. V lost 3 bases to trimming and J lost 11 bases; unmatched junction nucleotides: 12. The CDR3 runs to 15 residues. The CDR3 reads CASSFWASGSNEQYF. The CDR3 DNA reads TGTGCCAGCAGTTTCTGGGCTAGCGGGAGCAATGAGCAGTACTTC.

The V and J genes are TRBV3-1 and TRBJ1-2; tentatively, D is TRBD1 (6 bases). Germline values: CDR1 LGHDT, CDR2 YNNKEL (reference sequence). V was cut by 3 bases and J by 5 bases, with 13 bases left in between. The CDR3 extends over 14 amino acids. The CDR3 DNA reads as TGTGCCAGCAGCCATATCGGGGGCGGTTATGGCTACACCTTC. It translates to CASSHIGGGYGYTF.